This T cell receptor beta chain was sequenced for a study of spatial heterogeneity in lung cancer. The wider study: Beta-chain sequences were consistently detected more often than alpha-chain sequences.

By share, this clonotype counts as medium-sized (0.01 to 0.1%). TCRdb ran MiXCR on the 5' RACE reads and lists one entry per CDR3 protein. The table includes about 10,000 distinct CDR3 sequences, about 20% detected once. V lost 6 bases to trimming and J lost 6 bases, with 8 bases between them. This CDR3 has 11 amino acids. Looked up from germline, CDR1 is MNHEY and CDR2 is SVGAGI. Time point meaning: blood at routine non-recurrence follow-up after resection. Whole RNA, isolated from tumor, nontumor lung or frozen PBMC, was sequenced without prior sorting. Specimen: PBMCs, collected at follow-up. The TCR comes from a male donor with early-stage non-small cell lung cancer. This chain joins TRBV6-5 and TRBJ1-1; no clear D gene. DNA for the CDR3: TGTGCCAGCAGGGGAGGCGCTGAAGCTTTCTTT. It specifies CASRGGAEAFF.